Listed below are T cell receptor beta chains from one sample, sequenced in a study of cytomegalovirus exposure and HLA in healthy donors. TCRdb keeps only in-frame clones here, not all; method: immunoSEQ multiplex PCR. The sample records about 200,000 clones, approximately 87% being singletons. Sample: PBMCs. The receptors were gathered from a woman aged 18-29 years in good health and CMV-seronegative. CDR3s include the opening cysteine and the closing phenylalanine or tryptophan. A D gene is named only where the DNA matches it firmly. Expanded clones get a size class; other rows say once, few or many, or leave the size out.

TGCGCCAGCAGCCTGGACGGAGCCTACGAGCAGTACTTC | CASSLDGAYEQYF | TRBJ2-7 | NA | NA | TRBV5-1
TGCGCCAGCAGCCTTTCGGGGGGTGGCGGTCAAGAGACCCAGTACTTC | CASSLSGGGGQETQYF | TRBJ2-5 | TRBD2 | NA | TRBV5-1
TGCGCCAGCAGTGAGGACGGCAATCAGCCCCAGCATTTT | CASSEDGNQPQHF | TRBJ1-5 | NA | NA | TRBV10-1
TGTGCCTGGAGTCAGGGGGAGAGCTCTGGAAACACCATATATTTT | CAWSQGESSGNTIYF | TRBJ1-3 | TRBD1 | NA | TRBV30
TGTGCCAGCAGCTTGACTAGCGACACCGGGGAGCTGTTTTTT | CASSLTSDTGELFF | TRBJ2-2 | TRBD2 | NA | TRBV7-3
TGCAGCGTTGACCCTGGCGGTGCCGCTACAGATACGCAGTATTTT | CSVDPGGAATDTQYF | TRBJ2-3 | NA | NA | TRBV29-1
TGTGCCAGCCGAGTGACTAGCGAGAGCTCCTACGAGCAGTACTTC | CASRVTSESSYEQYF | TRBJ2-7 | TRBD2 | NA | TRBV27
TGTGCCAGCTCGCCCTTTCACCCGGTGGGCACTGAAGCTTTCTTT | CASSPFHPVGTEAFF | TRBJ1-1 | NA | NA | TRBV18
TGTGCCAGCAGTGGTGAGGGAGGGGTTTCGCCCCAGCATTTT | CASSGEGGVSPQHF | TRBJ1-5 | NA | NA | TRBV6-1
TGTGCCACCAGCAGCAACAGGGGCTACGAGCAGTACTTC | CATSSNRGYEQYF | TRBJ2-7 | TRBD1 | NA | TRBV15
TGTGCCAGCAGCCTCGGGGGAGAGCAGTACTTC | CASSLGGEQYF | TRBJ2-7 | NA | NA | TRBV14
TGTGCCAGCAGCTTGGATCGCCCAAGGCATGGCTACACCTTC | CASSLDRPRHGYTF | TRBJ1-2 | NA | few | TRBV5-6
TGTGCCAGCAGCGGAATAGACAGGGGGTTTAGCTATGGCTACACCTTC | CASSGIDRGFSYGYTF | TRBJ1-2 | TRBD1 | NA | TRBV7-8
TGCGCCAGCAGTGATGGGGACAGCCAGTTCTTC | CASSDGDSQFF | TRBJ2-1 | TRBD1 | NA | TRBV10-1
TGTGCCAGCAGCCCCACCGGGACAGGGGGATGGCCCCAGCATTTT | CASSPTGTGGWPQHF | TRBJ1-5 | TRBD1 | once | TRBV27
TGTGCCAGCAGTATCTGGACAGGGCCCTCCTACGAGCAGTACTTC | CASSIWTGPSYEQYF | TRBJ2-7 | TRBD1 | NA | TRBV6-1
TGTGCCAGCATCCTGACAGTAGCGGGCCCCACCTACAATGAGCAGTTCTTC | CASILTVAGPTYNEQFF | TRBJ2-1 | TRBD2 | NA | TRBV27
TGCGCCAGCAGACTTGGCCTCAAGGTCTACGAGCAGTACTTC | CASRLGLKVYEQYF | TRBJ2-7 | NA | NA | TRBV5-1
TGCAGCGTAGCAGGGTATTTGGGCACCGGGGAGCTGTTTTTT | CSVAGYLGTGELFF | TRBJ2-2 | NA | NA | TRBV29-1
TGTGCCAGTAGTATGGGGGGACGGTTGAACACTGAAGCTTTCTTT | CASSMGGRLNTEAFF | TRBJ1-1 | NA | NA | TRBV19
TGTGCCACCAGCAGAGGGACAGGGGGAGTACAGCAGCCCCAGCATTTT | CATSRGTGGVQQPQHF | TRBJ1-5 | TRBD1 | NA | TRBV15
TGCGCCAGCAGCCAGACCCTGGGACAGAAAACCTACGAGCAGTACTTC | CASSQTLGQKTYEQYF | TRBJ2-7 | TRBD1 | NA | TRBV4-1
TGTGCCAGCAGCGGAGGGGAGTACAATGAGCAGTTCTTC | CASSGGEYNEQFF | TRBJ2-1 | NA | NA | TRBV9
TGTGCCAGCAGTGTCCGACAGGGGCCTCCTTATGAGCAGTTCTTC | CASSVRQGPPYEQFF | TRBJ2-1 | TRBD1 | NA | TRBV27
TGCGCCAGCAGCCAACCCACAGATACGCAGTATTTT | CASSQPTDTQYF | TRBJ2-3 | NA | once | TRBV4-1
TGTGCCACCAGCTGGGGGACAGCGAACACTGAAGCTTTCTTT | CATSWGTANTEAFF | TRBJ1-1 | TRBD1 | NA | TRBV15
TGTGCCAGCAGCGTAGTCGGGACAGTCGGCTACACCTTC | CASSVVGTVGYTF | TRBJ1-2 | TRBD1 | NA | TRBV9
TGTGCCAGCTCACCGGACAGAAACAATGAGCAGTTCTTC | CASSPDRNNEQFF | TRBJ2-1 | NA | NA | TRBV18
TGCAGCGTTGACCCGGGGAGGGGAGTGACCGGGGAGCTGTTTTTT | CSVDPGRGVTGELFF | TRBJ2-2 | TRBD2 | NA | TRBV29-1
TGTGCCAGCAGCTGGGGACAAAACACCGGGGAGCTGTTTTTT | CASSWGQNTGELFF | TRBJ2-2 | NA | NA | TRBV6-5
TGTGCCAGCGGCTGGAGCCTGACTTTC | CASGWSLTF | TRBJ2-6 | NA | NA | TRBV2
TGTGCCAGCAGTGGTCTTGGCCGTGGGGAGACCCAGTACTTC | CASSGLGRGETQYF | TRBJ2-5 | NA | NA | TRBV6-5
TGTGCCTGGAGTGTTGGAAGGGGGCATCAGCCCCAGCATTTT | CAWSVGRGHQPQHF | TRBJ1-5 | TRBD1 | NA | TRBV30
TGTGCCAGCAGCGATTGGGTTGGATATAGCAATCAGCCCCAGCATTTT | CASSDWVGYSNQPQHF | TRBJ1-5 | NA | NA | TRBV9
TGCGCCAGCAGCTTCCGGTCAGGGAGGGAGACCCAGTACTTC | CASSFRSGRETQYF | TRBJ2-5 | NA | NA | TRBV5-1
TGTGCCAGCAGGGCCGAGGGCAATCAGCCCCAGCATTTT | CASRAEGNQPQHF | TRBJ1-5 | NA | NA | TRBV28
TGTGCCAGCAGTGAAAGGGTTAGCTCCTACGAGCAGTACTTC | CASSERVSSYEQYF | TRBJ2-7 | NA | NA | TRBV2
TGTGCCAGCATACAAATACTTGAAGCTTTCTTT | CASIQILEAFF | TRBJ1-1 | NA | NA | TRBV6-1
TGCGCCAGCAGCCCGGGGTCTTCCTACGAGCAGTACTTC | CASSPGSSYEQYF | TRBJ2-7 | NA | NA | TRBV5-1
TGTGCCTGGAGTGTAGGGATGGGGGTTGCCAAAAACATTCAGTACTTC | CAWSVGMGVAKNIQYF | TRBJ2-4 | NA | NA | TRBV30
TGTGCCACCAGCAGAGGGGGTGGGGAACGGGAAAAACTGTTTTTT | CATSRGGGEREKLFF | TRBJ1-4 | NA | NA | TRBV15
TGTGCCAGCACGGTGGGGGGGACAGCGAACACCGGGGAGCTGTTTTTT | CASTVGGTANTGELFF | TRBJ2-2 | NA | NA | TRBV2
TGTGCCAGCAGCCGGGACACTATACGAAATCAGCCCCAGCATTTT | CASSRDTIRNQPQHF | TRBJ1-5 | NA | NA | TRBV2
TGTGCCAGTAGTATAGGGAGAGACACCGGGGAGCTGTTTTTT | CASSIGRDTGELFF | TRBJ2-2 | NA | NA | TRBV19
TGTGCCAGCAGCGAAGGATGGCGGGGCACTGAAGCTTTCTTT | CASSEGWRGTEAFF | TRBJ1-1 | NA | once | TRBV5-6
TGTGCCTGGAGTACCGGGGTAAACACCATATATTTT | CAWSTGVNTIYF | TRBJ1-3 | NA | NA | TRBV30
TGTGCCAGCAGTTACTCGGGACAGGGGGCCGATCAGCCCCAGCATTTT | CASSYSGQGADQPQHF | TRBJ1-5 | TRBD1 | NA | TRBV6-6
TGTGCCAGCAGCTTATACGGGGGCTGGGCAGATACGCAGTATTTT | CASSLYGGWADTQYF | TRBJ2-3 | NA | NA | TRBV7-7
TGTGCCACCAGCAGAGACGGACGGACGAACACTGAAGCTTTCTTT | CATSRDGRTNTEAFF | TRBJ1-1 | NA | few | TRBV15
TGTGCCTGGAGCGAGGGCGGGCAAACAGATACGCAGTATTTT | CAWSEGGQTDTQYF | TRBJ2-3 | NA | few | TRBV30
TGTGCCAGCAGCCTACACGGGACTAGCGTTCAGTACGAGCAGTACTTC | CASSLHGTSVQYEQYF | TRBJ2-7 | TRBD2 | NA | TRBV6-6
TGTGCCAGCAGCTTGATTAGCGGGAGGGCCTTGTACAATGAGCAGTTCTTC | CASSLISGRALYNEQFF | TRBJ2-1 | TRBD2 | NA | TRBV7-6
TGTGCCAGCAGTGAACGTCGGGCAAGTGATGAAAAACTGTTTTTT | CASSERRASDEKLFF | TRBJ1-4 | NA | NA | TRBV2